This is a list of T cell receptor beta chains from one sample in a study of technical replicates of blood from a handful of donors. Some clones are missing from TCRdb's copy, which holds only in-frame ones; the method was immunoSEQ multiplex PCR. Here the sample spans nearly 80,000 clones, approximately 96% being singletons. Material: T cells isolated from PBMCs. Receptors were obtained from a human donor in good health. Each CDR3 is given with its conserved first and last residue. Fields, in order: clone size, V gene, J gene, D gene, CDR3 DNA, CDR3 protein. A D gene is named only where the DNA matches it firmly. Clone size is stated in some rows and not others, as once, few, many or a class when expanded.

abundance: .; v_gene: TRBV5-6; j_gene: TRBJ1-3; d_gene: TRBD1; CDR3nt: TGTGCCAGCAGCTGGACAGGCTCTGGAAACACCATATATTTT; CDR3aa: CASSWTGSGNTIYF
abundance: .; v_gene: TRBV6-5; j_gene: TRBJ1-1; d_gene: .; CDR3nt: TGTGCCAGCAGTCCAGGCGCATACACTGAAGCTTTCTTT; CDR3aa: CASSPGAYTEAFF
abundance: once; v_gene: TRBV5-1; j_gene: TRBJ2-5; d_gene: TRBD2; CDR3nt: TGCGCCAGCAGCACTATAGCGGGAGCAGAGACCCAGTACTTC; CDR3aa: CASSTIAGAETQYF
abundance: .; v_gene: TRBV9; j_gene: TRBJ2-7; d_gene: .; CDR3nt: TGTGCCAGCAGCGTAGGTCCGCTAGGCACCTACGAGCAGTACTTC; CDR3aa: CASSVGPLGTYEQYF
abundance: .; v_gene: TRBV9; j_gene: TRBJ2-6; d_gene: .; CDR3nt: TGTGCCAGCAGCGGAGTTAACGCGGGGGCCAACGTCCTGACTTTC; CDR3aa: CASSGVNAGANVLTF
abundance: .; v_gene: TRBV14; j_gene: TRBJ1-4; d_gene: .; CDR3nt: TGTGCCAGCAGCCAAGGGCAGGTTAATGAAAAACTGTTTTTT; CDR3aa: CASSQGQVNEKLFF
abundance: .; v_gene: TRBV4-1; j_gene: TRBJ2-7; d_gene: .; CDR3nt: TGCGCCAGCAGCCAAAACAGGTTTTACGAGCAGTACTTC; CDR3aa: CASSQNRFYEQYF
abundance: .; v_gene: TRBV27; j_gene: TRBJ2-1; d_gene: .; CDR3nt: TGTGCCAGCAGTTTAGGTAGCGGCGCCTACAATGAGCAGTTCTTC; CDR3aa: CASSLGSGAYNEQFF
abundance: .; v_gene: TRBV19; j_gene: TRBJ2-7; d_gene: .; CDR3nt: TGTGCCAGTAGCCGGGACATCTCCTACGAGCAGTACTTC; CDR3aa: CASSRDISYEQYF
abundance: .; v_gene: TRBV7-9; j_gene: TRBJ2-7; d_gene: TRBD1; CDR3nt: TGTGCCAGCAGGCCTCCGGGACAGGGATACGAGCAGTACTTC; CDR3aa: CASRPPGQGYEQYF
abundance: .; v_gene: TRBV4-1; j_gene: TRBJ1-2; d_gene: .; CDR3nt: TGCGCCAGCAGCCAAGTCGGCAGGAATAGCTATGGCTACACCTTC; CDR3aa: CASSQVGRNSYGYTF
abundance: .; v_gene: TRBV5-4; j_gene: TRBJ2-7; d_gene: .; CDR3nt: TGTGCCAGCAGTTACGAGCCGGGTCCAAACTACGAGCAGTACTTC; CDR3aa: CASSYEPGPNYEQYF
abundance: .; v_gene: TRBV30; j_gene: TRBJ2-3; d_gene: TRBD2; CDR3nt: TGTGCCTGGAGTCGCCTAGCGGGAAGCACAGATACGCAGTATTTT; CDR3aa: CAWSRLAGSTDTQYF
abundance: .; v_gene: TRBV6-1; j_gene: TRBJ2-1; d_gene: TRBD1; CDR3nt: TGTGCCAGCAGGGAAAACAGGGGGGTGTCGGGAGTACTCCACAATGAGCAGTTCTTC; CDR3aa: CASRENRGVSGVLHNEQFF
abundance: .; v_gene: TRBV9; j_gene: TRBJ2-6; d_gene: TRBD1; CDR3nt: TGTGCCAGCAGCGTTGGGACAGGGGGTGTCTCTGGGGCCAACGTCCTGACTTTC; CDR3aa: CASSVGTGGVSGANVLTF
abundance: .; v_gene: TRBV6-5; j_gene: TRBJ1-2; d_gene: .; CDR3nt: TGTGCCAGCAGTTATGAGGGAAGGGGCTACACCTTC; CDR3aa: CASSYEGRGYTF
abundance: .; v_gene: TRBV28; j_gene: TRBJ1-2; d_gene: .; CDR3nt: TGTGCCAGCAACCTGAGAAACTATGGCTACACCTTC; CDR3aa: CASNLRNYGYTF
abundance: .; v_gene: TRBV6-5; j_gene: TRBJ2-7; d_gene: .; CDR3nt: TGTGCCAGCAGTTCGTCTCGGGGATACGAGCAGTACTTC; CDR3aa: CASSSSRGYEQYF
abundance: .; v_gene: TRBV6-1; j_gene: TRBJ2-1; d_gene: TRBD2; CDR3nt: TGTGCCAGCAGTGAGACTAGCGGGGGGTACAATGAGCAGTTCTTC; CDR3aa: CASSETSGGYNEQFF
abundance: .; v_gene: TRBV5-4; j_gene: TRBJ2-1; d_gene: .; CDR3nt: TGTGCCAGCAGGGGGGGTTTTTTGCCCTACAATGAGCAGTTCTTC; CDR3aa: CASRGGFLPYNEQFF
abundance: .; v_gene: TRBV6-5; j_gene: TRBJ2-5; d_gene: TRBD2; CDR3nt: TGTGCCAGCAGTGTTTTGACTAGCGGGAGAGAGACCCAGTACTTC; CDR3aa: CASSVLTSGRETQYF
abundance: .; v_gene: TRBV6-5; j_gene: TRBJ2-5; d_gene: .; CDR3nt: TGTGCCAGCGGCGGGATGTGGCAAGAGACCCAGTACTTC; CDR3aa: CASGGMWQETQYF